This TCR beta chain stems from a study of blood T cells in healthy people across ages. A second roughly 7 to 11 cycle PCR used barcoded and J-beta primers. MiXCR, run by TCRdb on the 5' RACE reads, gives a single entry per CDR3 protein. The profile shows fewer than 900,000 distinct CDR3 sequences, under 40% of them singletons. Trimming left V 1 base short and J 8 bases short, with 5 bases between. Per germline, CDR1 GTSNPN and CDR2 SVGIG (reference sequence). This CDR3 is 10 amino acids long. This chain links TRBV30 with TRBJ1-1, with D perhaps TRBD1 (5 bases). Sequencing used blood. The TCR originated in a young man in good health. DNA for the CDR3: TGTGCCTGGAGTGGACAGGAAGCTTTCTTT. It encodes CAWSGQEAFF.